This T cell receptor (beta chain) was sequenced in a study of tumor and adjacent non-tumor tissue in lung cancer. CDR1 is SQVTM, CDR2 ANQGSEA, per germline. There are 13 residues in the CDR3. The table lists this clonotype with a few counts. It may be a read error: a sequence one base away is much more abundant. No cell sorting was done before RNA was extracted from the tissue. Chemotherapy-naive patients with new lung cancer underwent thoracic surgery in China, August–late 2014. The library came from three nested PCR rounds adapted from ARM-PCR protocols. TCRdb reanalysed the multiplex PCR reads using MiXCR and keeps one entry per CDR3 protein. The data contain more than 85,000 distinct CDR3 sequences, 61% of them singletons.

This chain links TRBV29-1 with TRBJ2-7; D perhaps matches TRBD2 (6 bases). Material: lung tumor tissue. The source is a man between 65 and 80 years old with non-small cell lung cancer. The CDR3 DNA reads as TGCAGCGCTGAAGATGGAGCGGGCTACGAGCAGTACTTC. It translates to CSAEDGAGYEQYF.